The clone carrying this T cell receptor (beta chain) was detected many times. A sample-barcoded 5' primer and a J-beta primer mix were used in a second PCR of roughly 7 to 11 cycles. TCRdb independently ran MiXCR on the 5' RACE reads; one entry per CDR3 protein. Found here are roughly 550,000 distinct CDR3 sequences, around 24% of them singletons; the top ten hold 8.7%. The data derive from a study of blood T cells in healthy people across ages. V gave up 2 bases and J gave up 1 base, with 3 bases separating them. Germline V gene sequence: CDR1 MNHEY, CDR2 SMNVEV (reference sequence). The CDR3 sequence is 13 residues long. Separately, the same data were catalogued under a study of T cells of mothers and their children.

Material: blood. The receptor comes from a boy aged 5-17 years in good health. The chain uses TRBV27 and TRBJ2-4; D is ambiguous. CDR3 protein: CASSLMAKNIQYF. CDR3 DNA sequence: TGTGCCAGCAGTTTAATGGCCAAAAACATTCAGTACTTC.